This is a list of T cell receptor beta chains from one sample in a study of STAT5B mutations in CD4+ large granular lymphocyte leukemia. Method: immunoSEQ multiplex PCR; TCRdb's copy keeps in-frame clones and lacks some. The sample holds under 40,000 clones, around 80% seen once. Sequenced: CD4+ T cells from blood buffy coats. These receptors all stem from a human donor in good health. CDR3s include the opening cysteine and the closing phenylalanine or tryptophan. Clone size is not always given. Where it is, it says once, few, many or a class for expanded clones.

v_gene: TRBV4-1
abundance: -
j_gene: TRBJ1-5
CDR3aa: CASSPWDNSNQPQHF

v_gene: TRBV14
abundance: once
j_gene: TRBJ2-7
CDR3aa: CASSLWTGSEQYF

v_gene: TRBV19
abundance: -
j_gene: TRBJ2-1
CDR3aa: CASSPLASDNEQFF

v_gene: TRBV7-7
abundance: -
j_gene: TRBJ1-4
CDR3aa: CASSASRAPGEKLFF

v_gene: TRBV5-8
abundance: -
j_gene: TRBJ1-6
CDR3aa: CASSVYNSPLHF

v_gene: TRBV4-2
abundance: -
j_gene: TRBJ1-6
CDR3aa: CASSQDGGFSYNSPLHF

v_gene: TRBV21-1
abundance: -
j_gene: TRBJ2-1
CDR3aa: CASSRTPVGLGNEQFF

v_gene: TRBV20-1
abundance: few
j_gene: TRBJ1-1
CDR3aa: CSAGQTLGAFF

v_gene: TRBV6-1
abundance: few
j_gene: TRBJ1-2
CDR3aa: CASSESWRYGYTF

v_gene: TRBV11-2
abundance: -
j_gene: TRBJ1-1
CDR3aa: CASRLGGREAEAFF

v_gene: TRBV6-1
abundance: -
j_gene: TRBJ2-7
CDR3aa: CASSEFRPQPYEQYF

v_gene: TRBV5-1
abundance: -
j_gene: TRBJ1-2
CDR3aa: CASSLQGADGYTF

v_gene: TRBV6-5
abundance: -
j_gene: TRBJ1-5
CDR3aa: CASSYKFSNQPQHF

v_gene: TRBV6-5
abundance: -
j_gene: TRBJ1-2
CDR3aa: CASRPGQGIGYTF

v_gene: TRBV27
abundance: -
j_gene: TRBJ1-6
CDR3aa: CASATTWNSPLHF

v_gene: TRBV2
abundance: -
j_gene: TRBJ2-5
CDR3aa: CASSAPGTAQETQYF

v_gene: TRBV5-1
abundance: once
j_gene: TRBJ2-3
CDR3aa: CASSTLAGLEDTQYF

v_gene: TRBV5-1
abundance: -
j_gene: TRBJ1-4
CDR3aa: CASSTQGQGGEKLFF

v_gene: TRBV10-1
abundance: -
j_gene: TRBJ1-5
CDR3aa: CASSDGNQPQHF

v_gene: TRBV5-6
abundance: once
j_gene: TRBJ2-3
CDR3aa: CASSLLAGDVADTQYF

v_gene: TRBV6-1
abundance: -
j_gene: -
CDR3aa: CASSKTSGATYEQYF

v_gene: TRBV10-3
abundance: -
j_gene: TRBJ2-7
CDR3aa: CAISDRGNYEQYF

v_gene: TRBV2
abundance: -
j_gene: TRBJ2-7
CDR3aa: CASSEAERESYEQYF

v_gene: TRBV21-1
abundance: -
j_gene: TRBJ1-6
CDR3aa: CASSETGLGDNSPLHF

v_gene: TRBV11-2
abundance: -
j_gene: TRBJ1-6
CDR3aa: CASSFRGDNSPLHF

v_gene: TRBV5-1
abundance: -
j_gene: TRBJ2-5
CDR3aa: CASTSGTGGYQETQYF

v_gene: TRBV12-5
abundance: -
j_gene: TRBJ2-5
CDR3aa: CASGLVTPGTQETQYF

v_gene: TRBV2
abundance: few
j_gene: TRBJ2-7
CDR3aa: CASSGGSYEQYF

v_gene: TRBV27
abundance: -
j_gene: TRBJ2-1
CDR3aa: CASSSTGQGANEQFF

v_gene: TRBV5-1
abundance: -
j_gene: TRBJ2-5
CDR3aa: CASSLGLAGGPETQYF

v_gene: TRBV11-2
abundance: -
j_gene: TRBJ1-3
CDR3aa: CASKRGSGNTIYF

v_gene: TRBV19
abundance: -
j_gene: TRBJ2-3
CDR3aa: CASSKGTTDTQYF

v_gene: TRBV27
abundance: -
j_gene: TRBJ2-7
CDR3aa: CASSRQGNHEQYF

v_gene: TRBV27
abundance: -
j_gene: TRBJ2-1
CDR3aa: CASSRGPYNEQFF

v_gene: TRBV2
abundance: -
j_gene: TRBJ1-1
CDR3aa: CASSEEGVGTEAFF

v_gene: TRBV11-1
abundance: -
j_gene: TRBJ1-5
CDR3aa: CASSRRMHLEVSNQPQHF

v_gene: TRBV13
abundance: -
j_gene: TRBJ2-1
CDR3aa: CASSPRTRNNEQFF

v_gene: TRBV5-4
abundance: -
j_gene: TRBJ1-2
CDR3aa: CASSWLDREGGYTF

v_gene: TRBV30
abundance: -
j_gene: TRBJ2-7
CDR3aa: CAWSVGPSYEQYF